The table lists the clone carrying this T cell receptor beta chain with a few counts. What it binds is not known. CDR3 length: 15 residues. Trimming cost V 4 bases and J 10 bases, with 17 bases left between them. CDR1 is MGHRA and CDR2 is YSYEKL in the germline V gene. The data originate from a study of post-analysis software for immune sequencing data. Study overall: Relapsing-remitting, secondary progressive and progressive-relapsing courses of multiple sclerosis were included. Findings and limits, study-wide: Patients carried a few TRBV segments more frequently than controls did, and TRBV5-6, TRBV5-1 and TRBV20-1 were among them.

Unique molecular identifiers were present in the TCR beta cDNA libraries. TCRdb reprocessed the PCR reads via MiXCR and lists one record per CDR3 protein. The data show about half a million distinct CDR3 sequences, around a third seen once. The chain joins TRBV4-1 to TRBJ1-6; TRBD1 might be the D (5 bases). The sequencing input was blood. This sequence was found in a girl aged 2 to 17 with multiple sclerosis. The DNA of the CDR3 is TGCGCCAGCAGCCCCCTTGCGCAGCAGGGATCACCCCTCCACTTT. Its translation: CASSPLAQQGSPLHF.